Sequencing of this T cell receptor (beta chain) was carried out in a study of identical twins. A note on this clonotype: What it recognizes is unknown.

The CDR3 runs 11 residues. V gave up 5 bases and J gave up 6 bases, with 8 bases separating them. Per the germline V gene, CDR1 is DFQATT and CDR2 is SNEGSKA (reference sequence). Healthy Caucasians made up all donors. Each CDR3 protein is one row after TCRdb ran MiXCR on the 5' RACE reads. The repertoire consists of hundreds of thousands of distinct CDR3 sequences, with 18% occurring once and the leading ten covering less than 15%. Findings of the study overall: The study reached conclusions through statistical analysis that was cross-sectional, not following the same donors.

These data were also filed under a second study, of T cells expressing NK-cell markers. That work states: More than five donors showed dominant NKG2C+ clonotypes comprising roughly 1.0-7.0% of their CD8+ T cells. For a few donors, these clonotypes were likewise the leading ones in the CD3+CD56-NKG2C+ fraction.

Input material: PBMCs. The receptor comes from a woman between 18 and 29 years old in good health. The chain combines TRBV20-1 with TRBJ2-4; no firm D call. CDR3 bases: TGCAGTGCTTATAGACCAAACATTCAGTACTTC. This codes for CSAYRPNIQYF.